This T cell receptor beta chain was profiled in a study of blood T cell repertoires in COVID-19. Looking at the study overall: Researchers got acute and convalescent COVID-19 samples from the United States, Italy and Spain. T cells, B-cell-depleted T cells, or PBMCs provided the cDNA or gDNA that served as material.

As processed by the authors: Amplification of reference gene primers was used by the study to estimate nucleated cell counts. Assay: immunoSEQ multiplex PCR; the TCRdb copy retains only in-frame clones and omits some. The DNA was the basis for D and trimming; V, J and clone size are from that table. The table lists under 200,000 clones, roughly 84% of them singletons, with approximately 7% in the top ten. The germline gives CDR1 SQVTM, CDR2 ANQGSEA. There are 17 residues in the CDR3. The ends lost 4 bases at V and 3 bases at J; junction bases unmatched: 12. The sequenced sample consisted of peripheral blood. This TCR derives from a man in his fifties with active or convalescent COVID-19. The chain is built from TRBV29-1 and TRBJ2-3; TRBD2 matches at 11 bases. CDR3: CSVVVRLAGSVTDTQYF. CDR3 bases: TGCAGCGTTGTAGTACGACTAGCGGGAAGTGTGACAGATACGCAGTATTTT.